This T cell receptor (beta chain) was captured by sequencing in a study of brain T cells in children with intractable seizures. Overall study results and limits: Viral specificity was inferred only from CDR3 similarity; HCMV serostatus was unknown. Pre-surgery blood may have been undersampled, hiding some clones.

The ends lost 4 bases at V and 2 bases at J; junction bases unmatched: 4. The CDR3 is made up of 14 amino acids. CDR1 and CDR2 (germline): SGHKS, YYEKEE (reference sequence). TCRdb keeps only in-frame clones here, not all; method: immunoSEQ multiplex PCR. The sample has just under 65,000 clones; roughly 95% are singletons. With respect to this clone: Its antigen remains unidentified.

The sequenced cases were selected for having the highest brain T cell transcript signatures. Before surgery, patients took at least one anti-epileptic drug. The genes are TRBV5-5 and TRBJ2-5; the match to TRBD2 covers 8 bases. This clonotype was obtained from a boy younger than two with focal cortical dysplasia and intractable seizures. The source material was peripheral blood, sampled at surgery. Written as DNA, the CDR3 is TGTGCCAGCAGCCGACTAGCGACTCAAGAGACCCAGTACTTC. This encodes CASSRLATQETQYF. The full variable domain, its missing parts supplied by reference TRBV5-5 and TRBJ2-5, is DAGVTQSPTHLIKTRGQQVTLRCSPISGHKSVSWYQQVLGQGPQFIFQYYEKEERGRGNFPDRFSARQFPNYSSELNVNALLLGDSALYLCASSRLATQETQYFGPGTRLLVL.